The 28 T cell receptor beta chains given below trace back to one sample, sequenced in a study of T cells after yellow fever vaccination. TCRdb re-called the 5' RACE reads through MiXCR, storing one row per CDR3 protein. The table has hundreds of thousands of distinct CDR3 sequences, about 6.2% seen once. The specimen comprised PBMCs, sampled 5 days after the yellow fever booster vaccination. These TCRs come from a man in his thirties or forties who received the YFV17D yellow fever vaccine.

This clonotype showed up just a few times. This chain uses TRBV6-1 with TRBJ2-2; the D gene is possibly TRBD2 (5 bases). CDR3 length equals 15 residues. The germline V gene encodes CDR1 MNHNS and CDR2 SASEGT. Trimming removed 6 bases from V and 6 bases from J, with 17 bases in between. The CDR3 reads CASRNAQRGSGELFF. CDR3 DNA: TGTGCCAGCAGGAACGCTCAACGGGGTTCCGGGGAGCTGTTTTTT.

This clonotype was counted many times. The rearrangement links TRBV28 to TRBJ2-1, with 11 bases fitting TRBD2. This CDR3 region has 15 residues. In germline, CDR1 is MDHEN, CDR2 SYDVKM. V was clipped by 6 bases and J by 9 bases; unmatched bases: 10. CDR3 protein: CASSDSGRAHSEQFF. The CDR3 DNA follows: TGTGCCAGCAGCGATAGCGGGAGGGCCCATAGTGAGCAGTTCTTC. The complete variable domain, with remaining parts taken from reference TRBV28 and TRBJ2-1, reads DVKVTQSSRYLVKRTGEKVFLECVQDMDHENMFWYRQDPGLGLRLIYFSYDVKMKEKGDIPEGYSVSREKKERFSLILESASTNQTSMYLCASSDSGRAHSEQFFGPGTRLTVL.

This clonotype was picked up many times. The chain couples TRBV12-3 or TRBV12-4 to TRBJ2-1; 9 bases match TRBD2. The J segment lost 7 bases and the V segment lost 4 bases, leaving 8 bases of the junction unmatched. CDR3 length equals 15 residues. The CDR3 nucleotides read TGTGCCAGCAGTTCTGGGACTAGCATAGGGAATGAGCAGTTCTTC. Amino acids: CASSSGTSIGNEQFF.

The count of this clonotype is one. This chain joins TRBV5-1 and TRBJ2-1; 7 bases are shared with TRBD2. Trimming cost V 0 bases and J 4 bases; bases outside gene matches: 4. Germline assignment: CDR1 SGHRS and CDR2 YFSETQ. The CDR3 is 15 residues long. Here the CDR3 reads CASSLAGGQYNEQFF. Written as DNA, the CDR3 is TGCGCCAGCAGCTTGGCGGGAGGCCAATACAATGAGCAGTTCTTC.

This clonotype was picked up many times. The chain combines TRBV7-6 with TRBJ2-3; 7 bases agree with TRBD2. Trimming at V came to 2 bases and at J to 3 bases, leaving 5 bases not matched to a gene. The CDR3 runs to 15 residues. The germline V gene encodes CDR1 SGHVS and CDR2 FNYEAQ. In nucleotides, the CDR3 is TGTGCCAGCAGCTTACGTGGGGGGGGGACAGATACGCAGTATTTT. This gives the protein CASSLRGGGTDTQYF.

This clonotype turned up a few times. The chain joins TRBV6-2 or TRBV6-3 to TRBJ1-2; TRBD1 matches at 7 bases. CDR1 is MNHEY and CDR2 is SVGEGT in the germline V gene. Trimming at V came to 7 bases and at J to 7 bases, leaving 21 bases not matched to a gene. CDR3 length equals 17 residues. CDR3 sequence reads: CASIQAGTAAFGGGYTF. DNA of the CDR3: TGTGCCAGCATTCAAGCCGGGACAGCGGCCTTTGGTGGTGGCTACACCTTC.

This clonotype was observed at least ten times. This chain uses TRBV30 with TRBJ2-7, with 7 bases identical to TRBD1. There are 11 residues in the CDR3. V was pared by 4 bases and J by 5 bases, with 2 bases of the junction left unmatched. In germline, CDR1 is GTSNPN, CDR2 SVGIG (reference sequence). The CDR3 DNA reads as TGTGCCTGGAACACAGGGGACGAGCAGTACTTC. It codes for CAWNTGDEQYF. Complete variable domain (other parts from reference TRBV30 and TRBJ2-7): SQTIHQWPATLVQPVGSPLSLECTVEGTSNPNLYWYRQAAGRGLQLLFYSVGIGQISSEVPQNLSASRPQDRQFILSSKKLLLSDSGFYLCAWNTGDEQYFGPGTRLTVT.

This clonotype was seen ten or more times. The chain employs TRBV10-2 and TRBJ2-7; 9 positions agree with TRBD1. V trimming: 0 bases; J trimming: 2 bases; junction bases outside the gene matches: 2. The CDR3 sequence is 15 residues long. In germline, CDR1 is WSHSY, CDR2 SAAADI. The DNA for the CDR3 is TGCGCCAGCAGTGAGTCGGGGACAGGGACCTACGAGCAGTACTTC. Its protein is CASSESGTGTYEQYF.

This clonotype was seen many times. This chain connects TRBV5-1 to TRBJ2-1; 8 nucleotides align to TRBD2. Germline CDR1 reads SGHRS; CDR2 reads YFSETQ. Trimming cost V 5 bases and J 8 bases; bases outside gene matches: 15. The CDR3 contains 16 residues. DNA of the CDR3: TGCGCCAGCAGAAGTCCCGCGGGACTAGTCGTCGATGAGCAGTTCTTC. Protein product: CASRSPAGLVVDEQFF.

About this clonotype itself: Just one base apart from a much larger clone, this may be a read error. The CDR3 DNA follows: TGTGCCAGCAGTTACCAGGACAGGGGGCTGAATGATCAGTTCTTC. Its translation is CASSYQDRGLNDQFF. V gene TRBV7-3 combines with J gene TRBJ2-1; 11 bases match TRBD1. The CDR3 contains 15 residues. Looked up from germline, CDR1 is SGHTA and CDR2 is FQGTGA. Filled out from reference TRBV7-3 and TRBJ2-1, the complete variable domain reads GAGVSQTPSNKVTEKGKYVELRCDPISGHTALYWYRQSLGQGPEFLIYFQGTGAADDSGLPNDRFFAVRPEGSVSTLKIQRTERGDSAVYLCASSYQDRGLNDQFFGPGTRLTVL.

V is TRBV6-2 or TRBV6-3 and J is TRBJ2-7; unclear D gene. V was trimmed by 7 bases and J by 2 bases, leaving 9 bases between them. From germline, CDR1 is MNHEY and CDR2 SVGEGT. The CDR3 covers 12 residues. The CDR3 bases are TGTGCCAGCAAAGACGGTACCTACGAGCAGTACTTC. Amino acid sequence: CASKDGTYEQYF.

This clonotype has at least ten counts. The gene calls are TRBV28 and TRBJ2-3; a weak D match, TRBD2 (6 bases). There are 16 residues in the CDR3. Trimming left V 2 bases short and J 3 bases short, with 15 bases between. From germline, CDR1 is MDHEN and CDR2 SYDVKM. Here the CDR3 DNA reads TGTGCCAGCAGTTTACCGGGAGAAGGTCCTACAGATACGCAGTATTTT. Its protein product is CASSLPGEGPTDTQYF.

The sample holds many counts of this clonotype. The chain is built from TRBV5-1 and TRBJ2-2; either TRBD1 or TRBD2 may supply D (5 bases each). The CDR3 totals 16 residues. Germline-derived CDR1 and CDR2 are SGHRS and YFSETQ. Trimming removed 4 bases at V and 0 bases at J, with 13 bases between. The CDR3 region is CASSAAGTANTGELFF. CDR3 in DNA: TGCGCCAGCAGCGCAGCCGGGACGGCGAACACCGGGGAGCTGTTTTTT.

This clonotype was seen repeatedly, ten times or more. The chain couples TRBV9 to TRBJ2-2; tentative D call: TRBD1 (5 bases). The CDR3 totals 16 residues. In germline, CDR1 is SGDLS, CDR2 YYNGEE. Trimming cost V 3 bases and J 4 bases, with 16 bases left between them. The CDR3 region is CASSAFSGQPTGELFF. The CDR3 coding sequence is TGTGCCAGCAGCGCGTTCTCTGGACAACCCACCGGGGAGCTGTTTTTT.

This clonotype was seen many times. The gene calls are TRBV5-4 and TRBJ2-5; TRBD1 is a possible D gene (5 bases). Germline assignment: CDR1 SGHNT and CDR2 YYREEE (reference sequence). The CDR3 contains 14 residues. Trimming took off 3 bases at V and 5 bases at J, with 14 bases between the two ends. CDR3 in amino acids: CASSSQGNGETQYF. CDR3 coding DNA: TGTGCCAGCAGCTCCCAGGGTAATGGGGAGACCCAGTACTTC.

The V and J genes are TRBV28 and TRBJ1-2; no reliable D call. The CDR3 length is 13 residues. Germline V gene lookup returns CDR1 MDHEN and CDR2 SYDVKM. V dropped 5 bases and J dropped 2 bases, with 9 bases sitting between them. The CDR3 sequence is CASSPTNNYGYTF. Written as DNA, the CDR3 is TGTGCCAGCAGTCCCACAAACAACTATGGCTACACCTTC.

The chain is built from TRBV5-1 and TRBJ2-2; weak D call: TRBD2 (5 bases). The CDR3 extends over 15 amino acids. V dropped 5 bases and J dropped 1 base, with 12 bases sitting between them. Germline V lookup: CDR1 SGHRS, CDR2 YFSETQ. CDR3 loop: CASSPMGRNTGELFF. The CDR3 bases are TGCGCCAGCAGTCCTATGGGGAGGAACACCGGGGAGCTGTTTTTT.

This clonotype was found many times. The chain recombines TRBV4-2 with TRBJ1-5; TRBD1 agrees at 8 bases. This CDR3 has 16 residues. V lost 2 bases and J lost 0; bases outside the gene matches: 3. In germline, CDR1 is LGHNA, CDR2 YNFKEQ. The CDR3 here is CASSQHRGSSNQPQHF. In nucleotides, the CDR3 is TGTGCCAGCAGCCAACACAGGGGGAGTAGCAATCAGCCCCAGCATTTT.

This clonotype occurred many times. The rearrangement uses TRBV5-1 and TRBJ2-7; D is unresolved. V dropped 4 bases and J dropped 3 bases, with 17 bases sitting between them. The V gene's germline CDR1 is SGHRS and CDR2 YFSETQ. The CDR3 covers 15 residues. For the CDR3, the DNA is TGCGCCAGCAGCCAAGACGGTTACAACAGCTACGAGCAGTACTTC. Residues: CASSQDGYNSYEQYF.

This clonotype was counted at least ten times. This rearrangement joins TRBV28 to TRBJ2-7; D is ambiguous. The CDR3 totals 13 residues. The germline V and J ends were trimmed by 8 bases and 2 bases, with 13 bases remaining between them. The germline V gene encodes CDR1 MDHEN and CDR2 SYDVKM. CDR3 sequence: CASSPAEAYEQYF. The CDR3 coding sequence is TGTGCCAGCTCCCCGGCCGAGGCCTACGAGCAGTACTTC.

The rearrangement uses TRBV20-1 and TRBJ2-5, with D maybe TRBD1 (6 bases). The CDR3 covers 12 residues. Germline loops: CDR1 DFQATT, CDR2 SNEGSKA (reference sequence). V was cut by 4 bases and J by 2 bases, with 8 bases left in between. The CDR3 DNA sequence: TGCAGTGCTAAACAGGGACAAGAGACCCAGTACTTC. Its protein product is CSAKQGQETQYF.

The table lists this clonotype with many counts. The chain uses TRBV10-3 and TRBJ2-1; perhaps D is TRBD1 or TRBD2 (6 bases each). Per the germline V gene, CDR1 is ENHRY and CDR2 is SYGVKD. The CDR3 spans 15 residues. The ends were cut back, 4 bases at V and 3 bases at J, with 13 bases in the middle. The CDR3 DNA reads as TGTGCCATCAGTGCCGCGGGACACGACTACAATGAGCAGTTCTTC. It is translated as CAISAAGHDYNEQFF.

This clonotype has a count of ten or more. The chain couples TRBV5-1 to TRBJ1-2, with 9 bases matching TRBD1. Germline lookup yields CDR1 SGHRS and CDR2 YFSETQ. The CDR3 totals 18 residues. Trimming at V came to 0 bases and at J to 3 bases, leaving 12 bases not matched to a gene. The CDR3 coding sequence is TGCGCCAGCAGCTTGGCTCGCGGACAGGGGATTATCCACTATGGCTACACCTTC. Amino acids: CASSLARGQGIIHYGYTF.

The rearrangement uses TRBV12-3 or TRBV12-4 and TRBJ2-5, with unresolved D. The V gene lost 4 bases and the J gene lost 7 bases, with 7 bases spanning the gap. CDR3 length: 11 residues. CDR3 sequence (DNA): TGTGCCAGCAGTTCCCTAGGGACCCAGTACTTC. It specifies CASSSLGTQYF.

This clonotype was found many times. This chain connects TRBV30 to TRBJ1-1; 7 nucleotides agree with TRBD1. This CDR3 comprises 13 residues. Trimming at V came to 0 bases and at J to 4 bases, leaving 2 bases not matched to a gene. Per germline, CDR1 GTSNPN and CDR2 SVGIG (reference sequence). The CDR3 DNA is TGTGCCTGGAGTGTACAGGGGACCACTGAAGCTTTCTTT. Its translation is CAWSVQGTTEAFF.

This clonotype was seen only a few times. This chain links TRBV10-3 with TRBJ2-1, with 11 bases identical to TRBD1. Germline trimming cut 8 bases from V and 4 bases from J; bases unmatched to any gene: 4. CDR1 ENHRY and CDR2 SYGVKD come from the germline V gene. The CDR3 spans 14 residues. The chain's CDR3 is CAIGDRGTYNEQFF. CDR3 DNA: TGTGCCATCGGGGACAGGGGGACTTACAATGAGCAGTTCTTC.

V is TRBV19 and J is TRBJ2-1, with D maybe TRBD2 (6 bases). The CDR3 is made up of 14 amino acids. Germline V gene lookup returns CDR1 LNHDA and CDR2 SQIVND (reference sequence). Trimming cost V 5 bases and J 3 bases, with 11 bases left between them. The CDR3 loop is CASSVRGIYNEQFF. The CDR3 DNA sequence: TGTGCCAGTAGTGTGCGGGGTATCTACAATGAGCAGTTCTTC.

Concerning this clonotype itself: The germline gene is not matched at one end of the junction; a read error may be the cause. The CDR3 nucleotides read TGCAGTGCCAGAGTCGGAGTCGGAACAGAGACCCAGTACTTC. Translation gives CSARVGVGTETQYF. The chain carries TRBV20-1 and TRBJ2-5, with D hard to call. Germline CDR1 is DFQATT and CDR2 is SNEGSKA (reference sequence). The CDR3 is 14 residues long.